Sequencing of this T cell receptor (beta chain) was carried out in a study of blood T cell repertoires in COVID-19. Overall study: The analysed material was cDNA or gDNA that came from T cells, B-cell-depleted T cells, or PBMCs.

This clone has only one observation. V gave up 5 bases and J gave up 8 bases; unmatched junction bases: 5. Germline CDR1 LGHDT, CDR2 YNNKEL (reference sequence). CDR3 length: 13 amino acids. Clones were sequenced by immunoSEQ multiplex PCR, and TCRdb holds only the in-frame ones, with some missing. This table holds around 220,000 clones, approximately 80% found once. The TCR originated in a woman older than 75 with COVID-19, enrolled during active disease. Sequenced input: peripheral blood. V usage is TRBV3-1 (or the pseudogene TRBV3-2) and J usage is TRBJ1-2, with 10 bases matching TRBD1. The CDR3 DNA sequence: TGTGCCAGCAGCGTCGGGACAGGGGCAGGCTACACCTTC. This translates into CASSVGTGAGYTF.